This T cell receptor (beta chain) was identified in a study of blood T cells in healthy people across ages. Study-level points and caveats: As age increased, TCR beta diversity per million T cells fell in a roughly linear fashion.

Primers used in a second PCR of about 7 to 12 cycles were a sample-barcoded 5' primer and a J-beta primer mix. One entry per CDR3 protein results from TCRdb running MiXCR on the 5' RACE reads. The sample shows about 1.7 million distinct CDR3 sequences, 28% of them seen only once. Germline loops: CDR1 LNHNV, CDR2 YYDKDF (reference sequence). The CDR3 runs 16 residues. Trimming removed 1 base from V and 7 bases from J; junction bases left unmatched: 6. Comment on this clonotype: Antigen: not known.

The TCR was taken from a woman in her 30s in good health. Sequencing was done on a sample of blood. The rearrangement uses TRBV15 and TRBJ2-1; TRBD2 matches at 11 bases. The chain's CDR3 is CATSRVGTSGWNEQFF. The CDR3 bases are TGTGCCACCAGCAGAGTAGGGACTAGCGGCTGGAATGAGCAGTTCTTC.